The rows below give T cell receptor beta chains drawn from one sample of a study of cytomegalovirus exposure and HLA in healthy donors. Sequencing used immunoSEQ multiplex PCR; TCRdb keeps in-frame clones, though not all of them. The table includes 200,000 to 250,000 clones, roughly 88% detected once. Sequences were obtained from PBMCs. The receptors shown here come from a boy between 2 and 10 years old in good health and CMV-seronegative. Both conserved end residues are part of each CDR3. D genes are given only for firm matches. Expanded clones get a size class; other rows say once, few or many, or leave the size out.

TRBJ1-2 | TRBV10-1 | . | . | CASSESGDTSHTF | TGCGCCAGCAGTGAGTCCGGGGACACCTCGCACACCTTC
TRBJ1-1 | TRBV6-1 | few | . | CASPSGPRLVEAFF | TGTGCCAGCCCCTCTGGGCCCCGTCTTGTTGAAGCTTTCTTT
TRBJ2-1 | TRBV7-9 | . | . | CASSYGGNEQFF | TGTGCCAGCAGTTACGGCGGCAATGAGCAGTTCTTC
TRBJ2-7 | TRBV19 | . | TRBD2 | CASRVTSGSLDEQYF | TGTGCCAGTAGAGTGACTAGCGGGAGTCTCGACGAGCAGTACTTC
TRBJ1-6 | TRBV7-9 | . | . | CASSLGVGQGLDSPLHF | TGTGCCAGCAGCTTAGGGGTAGGGCAGGGCTTAGACTCACCCCTCCACTTT
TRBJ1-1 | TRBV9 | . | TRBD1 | CASSVVSGGNTEAFF | TGTGCCAGCAGCGTAGTGTCAGGGGGCAACACTGAAGCTTTCTTT
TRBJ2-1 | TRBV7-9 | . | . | CSSSPTGPFQFF | TGTTCCAGCAGTCCCACAGGGCCGTTCCAGTTCTTC
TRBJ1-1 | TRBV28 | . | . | CASSFTGSGVDTEAFF | TGTGCCAGCAGTTTCACGGGGAGTGGAGTGGACACTGAAGCTTTCTTT
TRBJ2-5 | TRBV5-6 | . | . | CASSFVYQETQYF | TGTGCCAGCAGCTTCGTGTACCAAGAGACCCAGTACTTC
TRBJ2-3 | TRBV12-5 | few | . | CASGSGALRLGGTDTQYF | TGTGCTAGTGGTTCTGGAGCCCTTCGACTAGGGGGCACAGATACGCAGTATTTT
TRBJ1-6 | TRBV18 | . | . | CASSPSPPGVNSPLHF | TGTGCCAGCTCTCCCTCGCCCCCAGGCGTAAATTCACCCCTCCACTTT
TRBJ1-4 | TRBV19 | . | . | CASSIGQTATNEKLFF | TGTGCCAGTAGTATAGGCCAGACAGCAACTAATGAAAAACTGTTTTTT
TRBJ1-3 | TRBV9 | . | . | CASSTDSHLRNTIYF | TGTGCCAGCAGCACTGACAGCCATCTTCGGAACACCATATATTTT